This T cell receptor beta chain was documented in a study of CD8 T cells in ankylosing spondylitis. This CDR3 has 15 residues. V lost 1 base to trimming and J lost 5 bases; unmatched junction nucleotides: 8. The germline CDR1 and CDR2 sequences are DFQATT and SNEGSKA (reference sequence). One entry per CDR3 protein results from TCRdb running MiXCR on the 5' RACE reads. The sample has about 250,000 distinct CDR3 sequences, approximately 30% seen once. The specimen sequenced was blood, either unsorted or a sorted T cell fraction (not recorded which). The receptor was isolated from a male donor with ankylosing spondylitis or in good health (not recorded which). This chain joins TRBV20-1 and TRBJ2-1; the match to TRBD2 covers 7 bases. CDR3 amino acids: CSARGFAGDHNEQFF. DNA for the CDR3: TGCAGTGCTAGAGGCTTTGCGGGGGACCACAATGAGCAGTTCTTC.